The rows below give T cell receptor beta chains drawn from one sample of a study of blood T cell repertoires in COVID-19. The table came from immunoSEQ multiplex PCR; TCRdb's copy has only in-frame clones and leaves some out. The profile shows roughly 70,000 clones, about 88% of them singletons. Sequencing used peripheral blood. The receptors here all came from a man aged 45-65 years with acute or convalescent COVID-19. Each CDR3 is given with its conserved first and last residue. Each record gives: J gene, D gene, V gene, clone size, CDR3 DNA, CDR3 protein. A D gene is named only where the DNA matches it firmly. Clone size is shown for a subset of rows, as once, few, many or a class of expanded clone.

J: TRBJ2-3
D: -
V: TRBV7-6
size: -
DNA: TGTGCCAGCAGCTCGGGACTCCGCACAGATACGCAGTATTTT
CDR3: CASSSGLRTDTQYF

J: TRBJ2-3
D: TRBD1
V: TRBV11-3
size: -
DNA: TGTGCCAGCAGCGCCCGGACAGGCAGCACAGATACGCAGTATTTT
CDR3: CASSARTGSTDTQYF

J: TRBJ2-7
D: TRBD2
V: TRBV4-2
size: -
DNA: TGTGCCAGCAGCCAGGGGACTAGCTCTTCCTACGAGCAGTACTTC
CDR3: CASSQGTSSSYEQYF

J: TRBJ2-5
D: -
V: TRBV3-1/TRBV3-2
size: -
DNA: TGTGCCAGCAGCCAAGAAAGAGGAGGGGGGGAGGATCAAGAGACCCAGTACTTC
CDR3: CASSQERGGGEDQETQYF

J: TRBJ2-7
D: -
V: TRBV5-1
size: -
DNA: TGCGCCAGCAGCTTGGCCGGTGCAGAGGCCTCCTACGAGCAGTACTTC
CDR3: CASSLAGAEASYEQYF

J: TRBJ1-1
D: TRBD1
V: TRBV19
size: -
DNA: TGTGCCAGTAGTTTAGGGACAGGGGTGTACACTGAAGCTTTCTTT
CDR3: CASSLGTGVYTEAFF

J: TRBJ1-1
D: TRBD1
V: TRBV11-3
size: once
DNA: TGTGCCAGCAGCCCGGGACAGGGGAACACTGAAGCTTTCTTT
CDR3: CASSPGQGNTEAFF

J: TRBJ2-7
D: TRBD1
V: TRBV29-1
size: -
DNA: TGCAGCGTTCAGGGGACAGGACTGTCCTACGAGCAGTACTTC
CDR3: CSVQGTGLSYEQYF

J: TRBJ1-1
D: TRBD1
V: TRBV27
size: -
DNA: TGTGCCAGCAGTTTATCCCGGGACAGGGTCGGGAACACTGAAGCTTTCTTT
CDR3: CASSLSRDRVGNTEAFF

J: TRBJ2-1
D: -
V: TRBV7-6
size: -
DNA: TGTGCCAGCAGCCAACAGGGCAGTGAGCAGTTCTTC
CDR3: CASSQQGSEQFF

J: TRBJ2-5
D: TRBD2
V: TRBV7-2
size: -
DNA: TGTGCCAGCAACCGGGTGACCGGGACTACGGAAGAGACCCAGTACTTC
CDR3: CASNRVTGTTEETQYF

J: TRBJ2-5
D: -
V: TRBV2
size: -
DNA: TGTGCCAGCAGTGAACTTCAAGAGACCCAGTACTTC
CDR3: CASSELQETQYF

J: TRBJ2-5
D: -
V: TRBV3-1/TRBV3-2
size: -
DNA: TGTGCCAGCAGCCCCCACGGGGCCGGGAGTTATAGGGAGACCCAGTACTTC
CDR3: CASSPHGAGSYRETQYF

J: TRBJ1-2
D: -
V: TRBV6-5
size: few
DNA: TGTGCCAGCGGTTCTCGCGGGGGGAACTATGGCTACACCTTC
CDR3: CASGSRGGNYGYTF

J: TRBJ2-7
D: -
V: TRBV6-5
size: -
DNA: TGTGCCAGCAGTACCGTCCCAGGATACGAGCAGTACTTC
CDR3: CASSTVPGYEQYF

J: TRBJ1-2
D: -
V: TRBV6-2/TRBV6-3
size: -
DNA: TGTGCCAGCAGTTATCTGGACAATAACTATGGCTACACCTTC
CDR3: CASSYLDNNYGYTF

J: TRBJ2-3
D: -
V: TRBV7-3
size: -
DNA: TGTGCCAGCAGTTTGGCTAGCACAGATACGCAGTATTTT
CDR3: CASSLASTDTQYF

J: TRBJ1-5
D: TRBD1
V: TRBV7-9
size: -
DNA: TGTGCCAGCAGCTTGGGGGGACAGGGTTTTCAGCCCCAGCATTTT
CDR3: CASSLGGQGFQPQHF

J: TRBJ1-2
D: TRBD1
V: TRBV5-8
size: -
DNA: TGTGCCAGCAGCTTTCGGGACAGGGGGCCGAACTATGGCTACACCTTC
CDR3: CASSFRDRGPNYGYTF

J: TRBJ2-7
D: -
V: TRBV6-6
size: few
DNA: TGTGCCAGCAGTCCTCGGGGGTCAGGCTATTCCTACGAGCAGTACTTC
CDR3: CASSPRGSGYSYEQYF

J: TRBJ2-3
D: TRBD2
V: TRBV2
size: -
DNA: TGTGCCAGCACCTTGACTAGCGGGCAAGACACAGATACGCAGTATTTT
CDR3: CASTLTSGQDTDTQYF

J: TRBJ2-2
D: TRBD2
V: TRBV30
size: -
DNA: TGTGCCAACAGACTAGCGGGACACACCGGGGAGCTGTTTTTT
CDR3: CANRLAGHTGELFF

J: TRBJ1-1
D: -
V: TRBV18
size: -
DNA: TGTGCCAGCTCACCTCGGGAGGCAGAACAATCTGAAGCTTTCTTT
CDR3: CASSPREAEQSEAFF

J: TRBJ2-7
D: -
V: TRBV27
size: -
DNA: TGTGCCAGCAGTGGGCGGGTCCTTACTAATCTCTACGAGCAGTACTTC
CDR3: CASSGRVLTNLYEQYF

J: TRBJ2-1
D: TRBD1
V: TRBV5-4
size: -
DNA: TGTGCCAGCACCTTGGACAGGGTCAAAAATGAGCAGTTCTTC
CDR3: CASTLDRVKNEQFF

J: TRBJ1-6
D: -
V: TRBV25-1
size: -
DNA: TGTGCCAGCAAATTTCTACGGGACACTTATAATTCACCCCTCCACTTT
CDR3: CASKFLRDTYNSPLHF

J: TRBJ2-6
D: TRBD2
V: TRBV4-1
size: -
DNA: TGCGCCAGCAGCCAAGGGGGACTAGCGGGGGCTGGGGCCAACGTCCTGACTTTC
CDR3: CASSQGGLAGAGANVLTF

J: TRBJ1-2
D: TRBD1
V: TRBV10-3
size: -
DNA: TGTGCCATCAGTGATTGGACAGGGGTTGTCGGCTATGGCTACACCTTC
CDR3: CAISDWTGVVGYGYTF

J: TRBJ2-2
D: -
V: TRBV7-9
size: -
DNA: TGTGCCAGCAGCTTAGCGATGAGTTTGGCCGGGGAGCTGTTTTTT
CDR3: CASSLAMSLAGELFF

J: TRBJ2-6
D: -
V: TRBV6-5
size: -
DNA: TGTGCCAGCAGTCCAGCGGTCTCTGGGGCCAACGTCCTGACTTTC
CDR3: CASSPAVSGANVLTF

J: TRBJ2-1
D: -
V: TRBV20-1
size: -
DNA: TGCAGTGCTACAAAAGTGGCCGAGCAGTTCTTC
CDR3: CSATKVAEQFF